This entry lists 16 T cell receptor beta chains sequenced from one sample in a study of identical twins. MiXCR, applied by TCRdb to the 5' RACE reads, yields one record per CDR3 protein. The table records about 240,000 distinct CDR3 sequences, roughly 13% of them present only once. A further study also used this sample, focusing on yellow fever vaccine responses in identical twins.

Sequencing used memory (CD45RO+) T cells sorted from blood. The receptors stem from a woman in her late teens or twenties in good health.

This clonotype was picked up a small number of times. The gene calls are TRBV18 and TRBJ1-1; D not certain. The CDR3 has 14 residues. Trimming took off 0 bases at V and 0 bases at J, with 5 bases between the two ends. The germline gives CDR1 KGHSH, CDR2 LQKENI. CDR3 bases: TGTGCCAGCTCACCACCTTCGGTGAACACTGAAGCTTTCTTT. Translating it yields CASSPPSVNTEAFF.

There are a few counts of this clonotype. The chain employs TRBV5-1 and TRBJ2-5; D uncertain. The CDR3 loop spans 13 amino acids. From germline, CDR1 is SGHRS and CDR2 YFSETQ. V lost 2 bases and J lost 5, with 10 bases in between. The CDR3 is CASSFGGVETQYF. CDR3 sequence (DNA): TGCGCCAGCAGCTTCGGTGGAGTGGAGACCCAGTACTTC.

This clonotype was recorded at least ten times. The chain employs TRBV29-1 and TRBJ2-7, with D unresolved. The CDR3 length is 11 residues. Germline V gene sequence: CDR1 SQVTM, CDR2 ANQGSEA. The V and J ends lost 3 bases and 4 bases respectively, with 7 bases between them. CDR3 DNA: TGCAGCGTTGATACGGCTTACGAGCAGTACTTC. This translates into CSVDTAYEQYF.

This chain uses TRBV5-1 with TRBJ2-1, with 7 bases identical to TRBD2. The V segment lost 0 bases and the J segment 8 bases; nucleotides outside the gene matches: 5. This CDR3 is 14 amino acids long. From germline, CDR1 is SGHRS and CDR2 YFSETQ. The CDR3: CASSLAGGTHEQFF. In DNA, the CDR3 is TGCGCCAGCAGCTTGGCCGGGGGGACCCATGAGCAGTTCTTC.

The V and J genes are TRBV15 and TRBJ2-3, with a tentative D call TRBD1 (5 bases). Trimming cost V 0 bases and J 0 bases, with 7 bases left between them. CDR1 and CDR2 from the germline V gene are LNHNV and YYDKDF (reference sequence). The CDR3 spans 15 residues. CDR3 sequence: CATSRDQGSTDTQYF. In DNA form, the CDR3 reads TGTGCCACCAGCAGAGATCAGGGTAGCACAGATACGCAGTATTTT.

V gene TRBV20-1 combines with J gene TRBJ2-7, with 10 positions matching TRBD1. V was pared by 0 bases and J by 0 bases, with 5 bases of the junction left unmatched. The CDR3 contains 16 residues. The germline V gene encodes CDR1 DFQATT and CDR2 SNEGSKA (reference sequence). The CDR3 nucleotides read TGCAGTGCTAGAGATCCTAGGACAGGGGGCTCCTACGAGCAGTACTTC. Translated: CSARDPRTGGSYEQYF.

The rearrangement joins TRBV21-1 to TRBJ2-1. TRBV21-1 is an annotated pseudogene. The CDR3 has 11 amino acids. This CDR3 reads CASSKLNEQFF. CDR3 nucleotides: TGTGCCAGCAGCAAACTCAATGAGCAGTTCTTC.

The chain employs TRBV6-1 and TRBJ2-3, with D maybe TRBD2 (5 bases). The CDR3 sequence is 16 residues long. Germline CDR1 MNHNS, CDR2 SASEGT. The V end was cut by 6 bases, the J end by 0 bases, with 16 bases between. This chain's CDR3 is CASRSGILTSTDTQYF. CDR3 in DNA: TGTGCCAGCAGGAGCGGAATACTCACTAGCACAGATACGCAGTATTTT.

This clonotype turned up a few times. The chain is built from TRBV12-3 or TRBV12-4 and TRBJ2-7; 7 nucleotides match TRBD1. The junction had 7 bases not matched to a gene; V was cut back by 5 bases and J by 3 bases. The CDR3 has 14 amino acids. CDR3 nucleotides: TGTGCCAGCAGTCCCCAGGCAGGGGGCTACGAGCAGTACTTC. The encoded protein is CASSPQAGGYEQYF.

The chain is built from TRBV28 and TRBJ1-6; 8 nucleotides agree with TRBD1. Germline values: CDR1 MDHEN, CDR2 SYDVKM. V shed 3 bases, J shed 7 bases, and the junction held 2 bases outside the gene matches. The CDR3 runs to 14 residues. The CDR3 DNA is TGTGCCAGCAGTTTGCACAGGGGGAATTCACCCCTCCACTTT. Residues: CASSLHRGNSPLHF.

The table lists this clonotype with many counts. The rearrangement joins TRBV7-8 to TRBJ2-2; the D gene is possibly TRBD1 (5 bases). The CDR3 contains 16 residues. The V gene lost 2 bases and the J gene lost 2 bases, with 12 bases spanning the gap. Germline lookup yields CDR1 SGHVS and CDR2 FQNEAQ. The DNA for the CDR3 is TGTGCCAGCAGCTTAAGGTCAGGGATCAACACCGGGGAGCTGTTTTTT. Translating it yields CASSLRSGINTGELFF.

The chain employs TRBV12-1 and TRBJ2-6; the DNA was not compared with TRBD1, the D call given in the table. TRBV12-1 is flagged as a pseudogene. This CDR3 has 23 amino acids. Written as DNA, the CDR3 is TGTGCCAGCAGTAGCACCCGGAGGGATCGCAGGACAGCGACTTTTTCTGGGGCCAACGTCCTGACTTTC. This translates into CASSSTRRDRRTATFSGANVLTF.

V is TRBV11-2 and J is TRBJ2-3; no clear D gene. Germline lookup yields CDR1 SGHAT and CDR2 FQNNGV. This CDR3 spans 18 amino acids. V lost 4 bases and J lost 2, with 22 bases in between. DNA for the CDR3: TGTGCCAGCAGCTCCGCCCGTAGTACGGCCAGACCCACAGATACGCAGTATTTT. Amino acids: CASSSARSTARPTDTQYF.

The chain employs TRBV6-1 and TRBJ2-5; the D gene is possibly TRBD1 (6 bases). V dropped 9 bases and J dropped 0 bases, with 14 bases sitting between them. The CDR3 loop spans 14 amino acids. The germline gives CDR1 MNHNS, CDR2 SASEGT. The CDR3 loop is CASPAPGDQETQYF. CDR3 sequence (DNA): TGTGCCAGTCCCGCCCCAGGGGACCAAGAGACCCAGTACTTC.

This chain connects TRBV12-3 or TRBV12-4 to TRBJ2-1, with 11 bases matching TRBD2. The CDR3 runs 15 residues. V was clipped by 6 bases and J by 7 bases; unmatched bases: 8. CDR3 sequence (DNA): TGTGCCAGCAGCCGATCGACTAGCGGGGCAAATGAGCAGTTCTTC. Protein product: CASSRSTSGANEQFF.

In this sample, this clonotype turned up a few times. The chain is built from TRBV20-1 and TRBJ2-7; 7 nucleotides match TRBD2. This CDR3 is 13 amino acids long. Germline V gives CDR1 DFQATT, CDR2 SNEGSKA (reference sequence). The V segment lost 6 bases and the J segment 5 bases; nucleotides outside the gene matches: 10. CDR3 in amino acids: CSAPRASGHEQYF. CDR3 coding DNA: TGCAGTGCCCCTCGGGCTAGCGGTCACGAGCAGTACTTC.